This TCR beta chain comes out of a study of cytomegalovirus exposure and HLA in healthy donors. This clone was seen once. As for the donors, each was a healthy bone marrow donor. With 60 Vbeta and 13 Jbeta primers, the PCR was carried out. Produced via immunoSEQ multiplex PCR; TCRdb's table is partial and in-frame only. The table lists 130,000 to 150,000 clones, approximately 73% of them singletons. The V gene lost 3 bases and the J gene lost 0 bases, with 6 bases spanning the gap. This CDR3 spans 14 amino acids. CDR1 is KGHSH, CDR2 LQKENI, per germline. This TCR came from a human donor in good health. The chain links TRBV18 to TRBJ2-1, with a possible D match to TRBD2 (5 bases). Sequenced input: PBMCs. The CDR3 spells CASSPGNSYNEQFF. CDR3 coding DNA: TGTGCCAGCTCACCCGGGAACTCCTACAATGAGCAGTTCTTC.